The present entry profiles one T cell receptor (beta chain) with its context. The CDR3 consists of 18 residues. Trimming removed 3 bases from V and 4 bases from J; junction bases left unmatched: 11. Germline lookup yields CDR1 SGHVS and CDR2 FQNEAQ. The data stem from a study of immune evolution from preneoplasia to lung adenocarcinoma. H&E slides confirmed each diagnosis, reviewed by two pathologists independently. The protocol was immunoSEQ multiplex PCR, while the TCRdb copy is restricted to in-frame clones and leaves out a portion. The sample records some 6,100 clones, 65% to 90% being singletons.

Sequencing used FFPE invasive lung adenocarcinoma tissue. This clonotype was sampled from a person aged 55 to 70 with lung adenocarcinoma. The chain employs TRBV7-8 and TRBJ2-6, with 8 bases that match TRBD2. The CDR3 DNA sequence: TGTGCCAGCAGCTTGACGGGACTAGACTTATCCGGGGCCAACGTCCTGACTTTC. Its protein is CASSLTGLDLSGANVLTF. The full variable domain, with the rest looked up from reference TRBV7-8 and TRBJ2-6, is GAGVSQSPRYKVAKRGQDVALRCDPISGHVSLFWYQQALGQGPEFLTYFQNEAQLDKSGLPSDRFFAERPEGSVSTLKIQRTQQEDSAVYLCASSLTGLDLSGANVLTFGAGSRLTVL.